The following is a T cell receptor beta chain sequence with its context. These data belong to a study of control samples from healthy donors and cancer patients. Trimming at V came to 6 bases and at J to 6 bases, leaving 4 bases not matched to a gene. Germline assignment: CDR1 MDHEN and CDR2 SYDVKM. The CDR3 is 13 amino acids. The table came from immunoSEQ multiplex PCR; TCRdb's copy has only in-frame clones and leaves some out. The sample carries 70,000 to 75,000 clones, 94% recorded once. Sequenced material: blood. The sequence derives from a woman aged 25 to 39 in good health. The rearrangement links TRBV28 to TRBJ1-1, with 10 positions matching TRBD1. Here the CDR3 DNA reads TGTGCCAGCAGGCCCGGGACAGGGGCTGAAGCTTTCTTT. This encodes CASRPGTGAEAFF. The complete variable domain, with remaining parts taken from reference TRBV28 and TRBJ1-1, reads DVKVTQSSRYLVKRTGEKVFLECVQDMDHENMFWYRQDPGLGLRLIYFSYDVKMKEKGDIPEGYSVSREKKERFSLILESASTNQTSMYLCASRPGTGAEAFFGQGTRLTVV.